This T cell receptor (beta chain) originates from a study of memory CD4+ T cells and cytomegalovirus serostatus. Study-level results: CD4+ memory repertoires contained about 40% of the 164 reported CMV TCRbeta sequences.

This clone was observed a single time. The antigen remains undetermined. The sort gate was single viable CD3+CD4+CD8-CD45RO+ cells for memory CD4+ T cells. The CDR3 covers 15 residues. The germline V gene encodes CDR1 KGHSH and CDR2 LQKENI. Trimming took 3 bases from V and 3 from J; bases not matched to a gene: 8. Some clones are missing from TCRdb's copy, which holds only in-frame ones; the method was immunoSEQ multiplex PCR. Of about 56,000 clones listed, 82% are singletons. The chain couples TRBV18 to TRBJ2-7, with TRBD1 matching 7 bases. The sequenced sample consisted of memory CD4+ T cells from blood. The receptor comes from an adult in good health and CMV-seronegative. CDR3 coding DNA: TGTGCCAGCTCACCCCAAGGGACAGAATTCTACGAGCAGTACTTC. This encodes CASSPQGTEFYEQYF.